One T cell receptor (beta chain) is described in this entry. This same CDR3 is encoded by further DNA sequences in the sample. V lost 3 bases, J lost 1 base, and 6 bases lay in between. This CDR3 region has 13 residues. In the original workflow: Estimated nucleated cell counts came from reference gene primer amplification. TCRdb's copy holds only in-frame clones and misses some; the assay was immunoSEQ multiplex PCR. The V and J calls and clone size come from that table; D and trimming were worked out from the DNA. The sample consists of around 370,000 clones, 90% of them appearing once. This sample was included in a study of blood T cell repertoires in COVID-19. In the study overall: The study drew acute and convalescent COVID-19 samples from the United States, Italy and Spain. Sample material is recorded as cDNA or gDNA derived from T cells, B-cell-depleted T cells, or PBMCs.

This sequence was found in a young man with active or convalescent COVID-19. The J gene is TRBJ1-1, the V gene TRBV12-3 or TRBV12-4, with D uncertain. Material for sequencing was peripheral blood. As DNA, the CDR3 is TGTGCCAGCAGTTTCGGCGGGAACACTGAAGCTTTCTTT. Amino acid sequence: CASSFGGNTEAFF.